This is a list of T cell receptor beta chains from one sample in a study of molecular identifiers for immune sequencing clone quantification. TCRdb independently ran MiXCR on the PCR reads; one entry per CDR3 protein. The sample holds about half a million distinct CDR3 sequences, 20% to 25% seen once. Source material: naive CD8+ T cells from blood, with Jurkat cell RNA spiked in. The receptors were gathered from a human donor in good health. Some libraries in this study had Jurkat cell RNA spiked in. Each CDR3 is given without its conserved first and last residue. The order of the fields is clone size, V gene, CDR3 protein. Clone sizes are given selectively: once, few, many, or a class where the clone is expanded.

size: .
V: TRBV19
CDR3: ASRREEDYGYT

size: .
V: TRBV20-1
CDR3: SARDRLARGVYEQY

size: many
V: TRBV20-1
CDR3: SASGAVTNTGELF

size: .
V: TRBV4-3
CDR3: ASSQHRALACSQY

size: .
V: TRBV20-1
CDR3: SATPLGLAGGLIYEQY

size: few
V: TRBV6-5
CDR3: ASSYFGTEYQPQH

size: few
V: TRBV28
CDR3: ASSRGPGLEAF

size: few
V: TRBV7-9
CDR3: ASSFPIGPENSPLH

size: many
V: TRBV20-1
CDR3: SARDRLIPTDTQY

size: few
V: TRBV7-9
CDR3: ASSLADATGSGNTIY

size: .
V: TRBV3-1
CDR3: ASSVTYSGELQETQY

size: many
V: TRBV24-1
CDR3: ATSDSGTGEAF

size: .
V: TRBV5-5
CDR3: ASSLATGVPYEQY

size: many
V: TRBV4-1
CDR3: ASSFGGEYEQY

size: few
V: TRBV27
CDR3: ATGTGDTGELF

size: many
V: TRBV7-9
CDR3: ASRSPRDPINIQY

size: many
V: TRBV4-1
CDR3: ASSHIITDTQY

size: few
V: TRBV4-1
CDR3: ASSQWTGSDYGYT

size: many
V: TRBV7-8
CDR3: ASSFRTGGEGPGELF

size: many
V: TRBV6-2/TRBV6-3
CDR3: ASSTTGYTEAF

size: .
V: TRBV5-6
CDR3: ASSRGSTPYEQY

size: .
V: TRBV6-5
CDR3: ASRRLMEGAGGYT

size: many
V: TRBV29-1
CDR3: SVDLNTGELF

size: few
V: TRBV6-2/TRBV6-3
CDR3: ASRPGRMAEAF

size: .
V: TRBV9
CDR3: ASSVTATSGRAYNEQF

size: many
V: TRBV6-2/TRBV6-3
CDR3: ASSLTGGIEAF

size: .
V: TRBV24-1
CDR3: ATKGAGNTGELF

size: many
V: TRBV11-2
CDR3: ASSLAGYPDTQY

size: many
V: TRBV11-2
CDR3: ASSHPRPEQY

size: many
V: TRBV4-3
CDR3: ASSWDRGADTQY

size: .
V: TRBV2
CDR3: ASHRDNFYNEQF

size: .
V: TRBV30
CDR3: AWSKSIYNEQF

size: .
V: TRBV6-6
CDR3: ASGYFREDTQY

size: .
V: TRBV6-1
CDR3: ASSEVSAGGSYEQY

size: .
V: TRBV4-2
CDR3: ASGQAPGSGHEQF

size: .
V: TRBV6-2/TRBV6-3
CDR3: ASSYQAGEGTDTQY

size: .
V: TRBV29-1
CDR3: SVVEYEQY

size: many
V: TRBV4-3
CDR3: ASSQDAAGGVYGYT

size: .
V: TRBV28
CDR3: ASSFQPVMNTGAF

size: .
V: TRBV20-1
CDR3: SGQGNAEAF

size: many
V: TRBV19
CDR3: ASSKTGTGRYEQY

size: .
V: TRBV4-1
CDR3: ASSDAGTGNETQY

size: many
V: TRBV7-6
CDR3: ASSLAVADTQY

size: .
V: TRBV4-1
CDR3: ASSQDNGLGYGYT

size: .
V: TRBV12-3/TRBV12-4
CDR3: ASSVRTGKSIDTQY

size: few
V: TRBV6-1
CDR3: ASTPGQGATDTQY

size: .
V: TRBV27
CDR3: ASRSQGVGNEQY

size: many
V: TRBV7-9
CDR3: ASSPGAATTYNEQF

size: many
V: TRBV2
CDR3: ATLAVAGLDSYNEQF

size: many
V: TRBV5-1
CDR3: ASSLYGNTGELF

size: few
V: TRBV4-3
CDR3: ASSQGTDSSYEQY

size: many
V: TRBV10-3
CDR3: AISDQRVSTDTQY

size: .
V: TRBV2
CDR3: ASADDRGPNQPQH

size: few
V: TRBV2
CDR3: ASSELDRDYEQF